This T cell receptor beta chain is from a study of blood T cell repertoires in COVID-19. Using immunoSEQ multiplex PCR, the repertoire was profiled, and TCRdb retains in-frame clones only, with some absent. The sample has 140,000 to 150,000 clones; around 82% are singletons. V gave up 7 bases and J gave up 0 bases, with 14 bases separating them. The CDR3 is made up of 15 amino acids. The germline CDR1 and CDR2 sequences are LNHDA and SQIVND (reference sequence). The chain joins TRBV19 to TRBJ2-3, with a possible D match to TRBD1 (6 bases). The source material was peripheral blood. The receptor was isolated from a woman between 50 and 59 years old with acute or convalescent COVID-19. CDR3 sequence reads: CASTSGTSSTDTQYF. The CDR3 coding sequence is TGTGCCAGTACTTCCGGGACATCAAGCACAGATACGCAGTATTTT.